The 24 T cell receptor beta chains below all came from one sample that was sequenced in a study of CD8+ T cells in alopecia areata. Documented treatment: oral pan-JAK inhibitor, 5-10 mg twice daily. Extracted RNA was reverse transcribed into cDNA, the sequencing template. Using immunoSEQ multiplex PCR, the repertoire was profiled, and TCRdb retains in-frame clones only, with some absent. The repertoire has under 250,000 clones, approximately 72% of them found once; the top ten carry more than 1%. This sample comprised CD4+ T cells sorted from blood, obtained at week 44, from a patient treated with tofacitinib. The receptors here all came from a human donor with alopecia areata.

This chain joins TRBV20-1 and TRBJ2-5; D possibly corresponds to TRBD2 (5 bases). Germline loops: CDR1 DFQATT, CDR2 SNEGSKA (reference sequence). Trimming took off 8 bases at V and 3 bases at J, with 7 bases between the two ends. CDR3 size: 10 residues. CDR3 residues: CSTGEETQYF. The CDR3 DNA reads TGCAGTACCGGGGAAGAGACCCAGTACTTC.

This clone came up once. V is TRBV7-2 and J is TRBJ1-2, with TRBD1 identical over 9 bases. The junction had 12 bases not matched to a gene; V was cut back by 5 bases and J by 8 bases. The germline V gene encodes CDR1 SGHTA and CDR2 FQGNSA. This CDR3 comprises 15 residues. The CDR3: CASSPPDRGRGGYTF. DNA for the CDR3: TGTGCCAGCAGCCCCCCGGACAGGGGAAGAGGCGGCTACACCTTC.

The chain combines TRBV5-1 with TRBJ1-2, with 9 bases aligning to TRBD1. V was pared by 4 bases and J by 4 bases, with 8 bases of the junction left unmatched. CDR1 and CDR2 from the germline V gene are SGHRS and YFSETQ. The CDR3 runs to 15 residues. The CDR3 spells CASSGFPGQGYGYTF. CDR3 sequence (DNA): TGCGCCAGCAGCGGATTTCCGGGACAGGGCTATGGCTACACCTTC.

The genes are TRBV5-6 and TRBJ2-1; 9 bases are a match to TRBD2. Germline V gene lookup returns CDR1 SGHDT and CDR2 YYEEEE. V shed 5 bases, J shed 3 bases, and the junction held 3 bases outside the gene matches. CDR3 length equals 14 residues. This CDR3 is CASRWTSDYNEQFF. The CDR3 DNA reads TGTGCCAGCAGATGGACTAGCGACTACAATGAGCAGTTCTTC. Complete variable domain (other parts from reference TRBV5-6 and TRBJ2-1): DAGVTQSPTHLIKTRGQQVTLRCSPKSGHDTVSWYQQALGQGPQFIFQYYEEEERQRGNFPDRFSGHQFPNYSSELNVNALLLGDSALYLCASRWTSDYNEQFFGPGTRLTVL.

This clone came up a few times. The rearrangement links TRBV7-9 to TRBJ2-7, with 9 bases matching TRBD1. The CDR3 runs to 17 residues. Germline trimming cut 4 bases from V and 2 bases from J; bases unmatched to any gene: 12. The germline CDR1 and CDR2 sequences are SEHNR and FQNEAQ (reference sequence). The CDR3: CASSSIPGQGSAYEQYF. As DNA, the CDR3 is TGTGCCAGCAGCTCAATTCCGGGACAGGGTTCGGCCTACGAGCAGTACTTC.

The rearrangement uses TRBV29-1 and TRBJ1-4; possibly TRBD1 for D (6 bases). Trimming pared 8 bases from V and 2 bases from J, leaving 9 bases between. CDR1 and CDR2 (germline): SQVTM, ANQGSEA. The CDR3 is 12 amino acids. In DNA form, the CDR3 reads TGCAGCACCAGGGGCACTAATGAAAAACTGTTTTTT. Amino acid sequence: CSTRGTNEKLFF.

The CDR3 sequence: CASSPQRGGPGANVLTF. CDR3 coding DNA: TGTGCCAGCAGCCCACAGAGGGGGGGCCCTGGGGCCAACGTCCTGACTTTC. The J gene is TRBJ2-6, the V gene TRBV4-2; perhaps TRBD2 as D (7 bases). The CDR3 has 17 residues. Trimming removed 4 bases at V and 2 bases at J, with 15 bases between. Looked up from germline, CDR1 is LGHNA and CDR2 is YNFKEQ.

The rearrangement links TRBV19 to TRBJ1-1; D is ambiguous. Trimming pared 5 bases from V and 9 bases from J, leaving 10 bases between. CDR1 and CDR2 (germline): LNHDA, SQIVND (reference sequence). The CDR3 totals 11 residues. CDR3 DNA sequence: TGTGCCAGTAGTGCAACACCTAAAGCTTTCTTT. This encodes CASSATPKAFF.

This clone was seen a single time. V usage is TRBV11-3 and J usage is TRBJ2-5; D not resolved. CDR3 size: 14 residues. The germline V gene encodes CDR1 SGHNT and CDR2 YENEEA. With 1 base removed from V and 2 bases from J, the gap between germline ends came to 8 bases. In nucleotides, the CDR3 is TGTGCCAGCAGCTTAGGCCGGTTTCAAGAGACCCAGTACTTC. Its translation: CASSLGRFQETQYF.

The chain couples TRBV18 to TRBJ2-7; no firm D call. CDR1 and CDR2 (germline): KGHSH, LQKENI. V gave up 3 bases and J gave up 3 bases, with 9 bases separating them. The CDR3 runs to 13 residues. The CDR3 reads CASSPVPDYEQYF. For the CDR3, the DNA is TGTGCCAGCTCACCTGTGCCGGACTACGAGCAGTACTTC.

This clone appeared a single time. The rearrangement links TRBV5-1 to TRBJ2-7; possible D gene TRBD1, 5 bases. Trimming cost V 3 bases and J 6 bases, with 25 bases left between them. Germline assignment: CDR1 SGHRS and CDR2 YFSETQ. The CDR3 extends over 17 amino acids. CDR3 DNA sequence: TGCGCCAGCAGCTCCCTCCACCTCAACAGGCGTCTTAGCGAGCAGTACTTC. This translates into CASSSLHLNRRLSEQYF.

The gene calls are TRBV5-1 and TRBJ1-2; possible D gene TRBD1, 6 bases. Germline loops: CDR1 SGHRS, CDR2 YFSETQ. The ends were cut back, 4 bases at V and 11 bases at J, with 12 bases in the middle. CDR3 length: 11 residues. The CDR3 region is CASSGGTLYTF. As DNA, the CDR3 is TGCGCCAGCAGCGGAGGGACACTGTACACCTTC.

This clone has only one observation. J is TRBJ2-7 and V is TRBV6-6; 9 bases match TRBD1. The CDR3 loop spans 14 amino acids. V trimming: 5 bases; J trimming: 9 bases; junction bases outside the gene matches: 11. Germline V gene sequence: CDR1 MNHNY, CDR2 SVGAGI (reference sequence). CDR3 loop: CASSPGTGPQGQYF. The CDR3, as DNA: TGTGCCAGCAGTCCAGGGACAGGGCCCCAAGGGCAGTACTTC.

The chain carries TRBV4-3 and TRBJ2-4; TRBD1 matches 11 bases. CDR1 is LGHNA, CDR2 YSLEER, per germline. The CDR3 sequence is 16 residues long. The J segment lost 2 bases and the V segment lost 4 bases, leaving 4 bases of the junction unmatched. The CDR3 DNA reads as TGCGCCAGCAGCCCCCGGGACAGGGGGACCAAAAACATTCAGTACTTC. It yields the protein CASSPRDRGTKNIQYF.

This sequence joins TRBV27 and TRBJ2-5; D is uncertain. Trimming took off 6 bases at V and 7 bases at J, with 12 bases between the two ends. Per germline, CDR1 MNHEY and CDR2 SMNVEV (reference sequence). This CDR3 is built from 12 residues. CDR3 in amino acids: CASSSIGGTQYF. DNA of the CDR3: TGTGCCAGCAGCTCTATTGGTGGGACCCAGTACTTC.

CDR3 amino acids: CASSELVELFF. The CDR3, as DNA: TGTGCCAGCAGTGAATTGGTGGAGCTGTTTTTT. This chain joins TRBV25-1 and TRBJ2-2; D ambiguous. Between the trimmed V and J ends, which lost 1 base and 10 bases, there was a span of 4 bases. CDR3 length: 11 residues. Germline V lookup: CDR1 MGHDK, CDR2 SYGVNS.

The chain carries TRBV29-1 and TRBJ1-2; perhaps TRBD1 as D (6 bases). CDR1 and CDR2 (germline): SQVTM, ANQGSEA. V shed 8 bases and J shed 3 bases, with 13 bases lying between them. The CDR3 is 12 residues long. The CDR3 loop reads CSTDSGYYGYTF. CDR3 in DNA: TGCAGCACGGACAGTGGATACTATGGCTACACCTTC.

The chain employs TRBV30 and TRBJ1-1; 8 positions match TRBD1. Germline V gene data show CDR1 as GTSNPN and CDR2 as SVGIG (reference sequence). This CDR3 comprises 12 residues. V lost 4 bases and J lost 7; bases outside the gene matches: 5. Written as DNA, the CDR3 is TGTGCCTGGACAGGGGGCCGGGGTGAAGCTTTCTTT. Translation: CAWTGGRGEAFF.

The DNA of the CDR3 is TGCAGCGTTGGACAGGGAACCACCGGGGAGCTGTTTTTT. Amino acid sequence: CSVGQGTTGELFF. The V call is TRBV29-1, the J call TRBJ2-2; 7 bases line up with TRBD1. This CDR3 spans 13 amino acids. CDR1 is SQVTM, CDR2 ANQGSEA, per germline. V was pared by 4 bases and J by 4 bases, with 3 bases of the junction left unmatched.

The J gene is TRBJ2-2, the V gene TRBV30, with D perhaps matching TRBD1 or TRBD2 (6 bases each). Per germline, CDR1 GTSNPN and CDR2 SVGIG (reference sequence). Deletions cut 2 bases from V and 5 bases from J, with 15 bases between. The CDR3 extends over 15 amino acids. As DNA, the CDR3 is TGTGCCTGGAGTCGGAGGGGGGTTCAGACCGGGGAGCTGTTTTTT. The encoded protein is CAWSRRGVQTGELFF.

The chain uses TRBV9 and TRBJ1-2; D is perhaps TRBD1 (6 bases). The CDR3 runs 12 residues. Germline lookup yields CDR1 SGDLS and CDR2 YYNGEE. Trimming cost V 4 bases and J 10 bases, with 14 bases left between them. The CDR3 sequence is CASSSTDRAYTF. The DNA of the CDR3 is TGTGCCAGCAGCTCCACGGACAGAGCCTACACCTTC.

This clone appeared a few times. This chain joins TRBV4-3 and TRBJ1-1; 7 nucleotides line up with TRBD1. The trim removed 3 bases at V and 5 bases at J, leaving 9 bases unmatched. The CDR3 sequence is 15 residues long. Germline V gives CDR1 LGHNA, CDR2 YSLEER. This chain's CDR3 is CASSHEQGRGTEAFF. The CDR3 nucleotides are TGCGCCAGCAGCCATGAACAGGGGCGCGGGACTGAAGCTTTCTTT.

This rearrangement joins TRBV30 to TRBJ2-3; 7 bases are a match to TRBD2. Germline V gene lookup returns CDR1 GTSNPN and CDR2 SVGIG (reference sequence). V shed 3 bases, J shed 4 bases, and the junction held 4 bases outside the gene matches. The CDR3 length is 13 residues. CDR3 loop: CAWSSSGADTQYF. The CDR3 DNA sequence: TGTGCCTGGAGCTCTAGCGGAGCAGATACGCAGTATTTT.

On this clone: A read error may produce the germline difference seen at one junction end. The chain carries TRBV7-2 and TRBJ1-1; 7 nucleotides line up with TRBD1. CDR1 and CDR2 from the germline V gene are SGHTA and FQGNSA. This CDR3 contains 13 residues. The CDR3 DNA reads as TGTGCCAGCAGCTTATATGGAGACAGGGAAGGTTTCTTT. Protein product: CASSLYGDREGFF.